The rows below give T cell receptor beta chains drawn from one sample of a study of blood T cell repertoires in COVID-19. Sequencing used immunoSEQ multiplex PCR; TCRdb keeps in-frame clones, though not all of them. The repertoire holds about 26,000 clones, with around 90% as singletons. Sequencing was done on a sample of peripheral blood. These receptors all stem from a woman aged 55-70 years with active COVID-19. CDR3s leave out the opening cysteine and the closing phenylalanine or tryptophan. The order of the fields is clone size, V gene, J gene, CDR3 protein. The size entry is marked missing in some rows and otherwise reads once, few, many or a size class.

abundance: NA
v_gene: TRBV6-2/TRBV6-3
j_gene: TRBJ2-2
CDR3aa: ASSPIRVAGVTGELF

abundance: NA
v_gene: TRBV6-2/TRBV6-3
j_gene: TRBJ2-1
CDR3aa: ASSALAGEWDEQF

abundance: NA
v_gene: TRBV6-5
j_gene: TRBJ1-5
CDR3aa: ASSYSGASNQPQH

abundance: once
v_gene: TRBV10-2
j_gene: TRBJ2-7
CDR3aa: ASSKTSGPSYEQY

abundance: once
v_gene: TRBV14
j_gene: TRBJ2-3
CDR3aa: ASSLGTISTDTQY

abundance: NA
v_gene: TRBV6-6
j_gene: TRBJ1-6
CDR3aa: ASSPAAGESSPLH

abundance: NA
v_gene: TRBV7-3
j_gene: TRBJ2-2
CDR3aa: ASSQQWNTGELF

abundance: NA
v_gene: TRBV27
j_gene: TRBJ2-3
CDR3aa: ASSPHTDTQY

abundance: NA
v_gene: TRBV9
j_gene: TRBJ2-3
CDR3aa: ASSERGTGGSTDTQY

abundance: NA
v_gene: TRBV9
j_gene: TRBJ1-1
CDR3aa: ASSVEGQAKGAF

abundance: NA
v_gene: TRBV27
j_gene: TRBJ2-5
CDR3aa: ASSLVPLQETQY

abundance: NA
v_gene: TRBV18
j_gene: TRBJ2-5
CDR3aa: ASSRTSGRGHETQY

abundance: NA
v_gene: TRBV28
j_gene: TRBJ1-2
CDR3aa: ASTPTGYGYT

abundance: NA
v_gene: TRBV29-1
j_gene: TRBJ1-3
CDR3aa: SAQGTTGNTIY

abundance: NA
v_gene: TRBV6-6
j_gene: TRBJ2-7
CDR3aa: ASSRLSFREASYEQY

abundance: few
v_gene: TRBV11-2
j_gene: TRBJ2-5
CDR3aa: ASSKEGRETQY

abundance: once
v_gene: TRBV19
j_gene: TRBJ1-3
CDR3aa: ASSMSSDSGNTIY

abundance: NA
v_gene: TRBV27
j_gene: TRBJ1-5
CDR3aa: ASSPLQGIGQPQH

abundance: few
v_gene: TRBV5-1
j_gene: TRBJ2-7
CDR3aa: ASSLAVAGVGEQY

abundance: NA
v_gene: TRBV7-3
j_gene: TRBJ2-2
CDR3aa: ASSLYLGATGELF

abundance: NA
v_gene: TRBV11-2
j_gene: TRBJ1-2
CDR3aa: ASSPSPNYGYT

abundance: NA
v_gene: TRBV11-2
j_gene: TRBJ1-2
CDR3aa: ASSLSSANGYT

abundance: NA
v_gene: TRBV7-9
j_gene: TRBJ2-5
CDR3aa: ASSPQGSMRETQY

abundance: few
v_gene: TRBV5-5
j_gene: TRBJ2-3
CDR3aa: ASRRRWQITDTQY

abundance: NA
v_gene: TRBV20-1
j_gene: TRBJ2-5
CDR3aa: SASAEETQY

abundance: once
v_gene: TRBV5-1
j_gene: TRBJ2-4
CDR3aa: ASSPGLAQSKKKDIQY

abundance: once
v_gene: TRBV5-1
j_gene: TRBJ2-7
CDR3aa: ASSSRVDSEQY

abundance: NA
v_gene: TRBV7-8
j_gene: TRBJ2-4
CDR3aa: ASSNGLSGRSAKNIQY

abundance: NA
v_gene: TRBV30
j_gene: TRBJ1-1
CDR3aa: AWKEEGNTEAF

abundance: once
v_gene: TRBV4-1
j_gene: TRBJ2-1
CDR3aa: ASSRATGVYNEQF

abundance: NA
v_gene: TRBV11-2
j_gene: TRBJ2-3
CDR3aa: ASSLDFSPSTDTQY

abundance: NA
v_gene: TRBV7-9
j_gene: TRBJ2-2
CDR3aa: ASSLLAGELSGELF

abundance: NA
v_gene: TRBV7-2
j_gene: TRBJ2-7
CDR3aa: ASSPSPGTYEQY

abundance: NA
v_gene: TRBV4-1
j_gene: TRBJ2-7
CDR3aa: ASSNKAGGPSEQY

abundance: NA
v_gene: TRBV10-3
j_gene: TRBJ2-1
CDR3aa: AISGPPGTGGNNEQF

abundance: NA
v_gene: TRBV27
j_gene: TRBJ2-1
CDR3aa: AGELRVRLAGGPYNEQF

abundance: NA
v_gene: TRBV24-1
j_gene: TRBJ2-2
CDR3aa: ATSTGLAGNPTGELF

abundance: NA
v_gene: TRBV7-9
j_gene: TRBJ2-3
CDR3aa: AILGADTQY

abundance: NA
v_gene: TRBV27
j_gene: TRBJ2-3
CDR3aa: ASSLGAGYGTDTQY

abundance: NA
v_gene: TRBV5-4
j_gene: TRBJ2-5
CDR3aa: ASSFGFRGLKETQY

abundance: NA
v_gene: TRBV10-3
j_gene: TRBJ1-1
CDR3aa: AISETGAGQLNTEAF

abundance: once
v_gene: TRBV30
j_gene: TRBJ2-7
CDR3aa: AWDSTYEQY

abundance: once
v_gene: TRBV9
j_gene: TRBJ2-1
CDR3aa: ASSVAHRAGSYNEQF

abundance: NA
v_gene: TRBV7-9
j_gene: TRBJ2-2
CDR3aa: ASSLVFGQGVTGELF

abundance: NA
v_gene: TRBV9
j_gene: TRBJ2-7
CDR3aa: ASSVEATDSYEQY

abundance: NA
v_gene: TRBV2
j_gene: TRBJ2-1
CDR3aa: ASRPGLAGGFSIFGLF